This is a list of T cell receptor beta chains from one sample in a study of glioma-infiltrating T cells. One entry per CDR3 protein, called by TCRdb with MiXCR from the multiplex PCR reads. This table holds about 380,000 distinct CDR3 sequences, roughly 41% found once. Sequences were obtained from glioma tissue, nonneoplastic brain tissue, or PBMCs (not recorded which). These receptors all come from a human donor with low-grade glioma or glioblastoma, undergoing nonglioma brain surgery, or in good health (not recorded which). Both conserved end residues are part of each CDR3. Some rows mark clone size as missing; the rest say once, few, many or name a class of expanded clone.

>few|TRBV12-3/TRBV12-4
CASSLGGTGTGNNQPQHF
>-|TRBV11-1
CASSGMTGYNYTF
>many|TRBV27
CASSFWGETEAFF
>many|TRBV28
CASSPLTGLRYTQYF
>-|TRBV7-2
CASSSGGRGYYGYTF
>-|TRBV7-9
CASSLNLGGPQHF
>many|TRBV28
CASSFQLGTDTQYF
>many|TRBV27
CASSSQPVVASPLHF
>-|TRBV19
CASSQRDHADTQYF
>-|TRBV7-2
CASSFELRGTQYF
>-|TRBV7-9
CASSPRAISSYEQYF
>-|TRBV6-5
CASSRTGTGHEKMFF
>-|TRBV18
CASSQETGRRQPQHF
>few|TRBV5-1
CASSLGQANYEQYF
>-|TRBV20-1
CSASRLAGYEQYF
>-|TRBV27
CASSLYWQGGYNEQFF